This is a list of T cell receptor beta chains from one sample in a study of blood T cell repertoires in COVID-19. Sequencing was performed with immunoSEQ multiplex PCR; in TCRdb, only in-frame clones are kept and a portion is missing. The sample contains more than 80,000 clones, 70% to 80% of which appear only once. Specimen: peripheral blood. The receptors derive from a man at least 80 years old with COVID-19, enrolled during active disease. Both conserved end residues are part of each CDR3. Each record gives: J gene, V gene, clone size, D gene, CDR3 protein, CDR3 DNA. D genes are given only for firm matches. Expanded clones get a size class; other rows say once, few or many, or leave the size out.

j_gene: TRBJ2-5
v_gene: TRBV29-1
abundance: -
d_gene: -
CDR3aa: CSVGPGQETQYF
CDR3nt: TGCAGCGTTGGCCCAGGGCAAGAGACCCAGTACTTC

j_gene: TRBJ2-6
v_gene: TRBV27
abundance: many
d_gene: TRBD1
CDR3aa: CASSSTGPSGANVLTF
CDR3nt: TGTGCCAGCAGTTCGACAGGGCCTTCTGGGGCCAACGTCCTGACTTTC

j_gene: TRBJ1-6
v_gene: TRBV6-5
abundance: few
d_gene: -
CDR3aa: CASSLWSSYNSPLHF
CDR3nt: TGTGCCAGCAGCCTCTGGAGCTCCTATAATTCACCCCTCCACTTT

j_gene: TRBJ2-7
v_gene: TRBV7-8
abundance: -
d_gene: TRBD2
CDR3aa: CASSGEGTSGIEQYF
CDR3nt: TGTGCCAGCAGTGGAGAGGGGACTAGCGGGATAGAGCAGTACTTC

j_gene: TRBJ1-2
v_gene: TRBV2
abundance: -
d_gene: -
CDR3aa: CASSEIQGLRYGYTF
CDR3nt: TGTGCCAGCAGTGAAATACAGGGTCTGCGGTATGGCTACACCTTC

j_gene: TRBJ2-3
v_gene: TRBV28
abundance: -
d_gene: -
CDR3aa: CASRNPGTSTDTQYF
CDR3nt: TGTGCCAGCAGGAATCCCGGGACTAGCACAGATACGCAGTATTTT

j_gene: TRBJ1-2
v_gene: TRBV7-9
abundance: -
d_gene: -
CDR3aa: CASSLAAGSNYGYTF
CDR3nt: TGTGCCAGCAGCTTAGCGGCAGGGTCTAACTATGGCTACACCTTC

j_gene: TRBJ2-7
v_gene: TRBV7-9
abundance: many
d_gene: TRBD1
CDR3aa: CASSRQGREQYF
CDR3nt: TGTGCCAGCAGCCGACAGGGGCGCGAGCAGTACTTC

j_gene: TRBJ2-1
v_gene: TRBV4-2
abundance: -
d_gene: -
CDR3aa: CASSQDTEEQFF
CDR3nt: TGTGCCAGCAGCCAAGATACCGAGGAGCAGTTCTTC

j_gene: TRBJ1-1
v_gene: TRBV7-2
abundance: -
d_gene: -
CDR3aa: CASSLVVFSGTEAFF
CDR3nt: TGTGCCAGCAGCTTAGTGGTGTTTTCGGGGACTGAAGCTTTCTTT

j_gene: TRBJ2-3
v_gene: TRBV5-1
abundance: -
d_gene: TRBD2
CDR3aa: CASSLGTSGSADTQYF
CDR3nt: TGCGCCAGCAGCTTGGGGACTAGCGGGAGCGCAGATACGCAGTATTTT

j_gene: TRBJ2-3
v_gene: TRBV1
abundance: -
d_gene: -
CDR3aa: CTSSREEEAGDTDTQYF
CDR3nt: TGCACCAGCAGCCGGGAGGAGGAAGCGGGAGACACAGATACGCAGTATTTT

j_gene: TRBJ2-4
v_gene: TRBV28
abundance: once
d_gene: TRBD1
CDR3aa: CASSLTGEDIQYF
CDR3nt: TGTGCCAGCAGTTTGACAGGGGAAGACATTCAGTACTTC

j_gene: TRBJ2-3
v_gene: TRBV7-3
abundance: once
d_gene: TRBD2
CDR3aa: CASSFGLAGGTQYF
CDR3nt: TGTGCCAGCAGCTTCGGGCTAGCGGGAGGTACGCAGTATTTT

j_gene: TRBJ1-2
v_gene: TRBV13
abundance: -
d_gene: TRBD1
CDR3aa: CASSFNRGQYGYTF
CDR3nt: TGTGCCAGCAGCTTTAACAGGGGACAGTATGGCTACACCTTC

j_gene: TRBJ1-1
v_gene: TRBV6-5
abundance: -
d_gene: -
CDR3aa: CASSYWRGQDTEAFF
CDR3nt: TGTGCCAGCAGTTACTGGAGGGGTCAAGACACTGAAGCTTTCTTT

j_gene: TRBJ1-5
v_gene: TRBV7-8
abundance: -
d_gene: -
CDR3aa: CASRPQFNQPQHF
CDR3nt: TGTGCCAGCCGCCCCCAGTTCAATCAGCCCCAGCATTTT

j_gene: TRBJ1-5
v_gene: TRBV18
abundance: -
d_gene: -
CDR3aa: CASSREGEQPQHF
CDR3nt: TGTGCCAGCTCACGGGAGGGGGAACAGCCCCAGCATTTT

j_gene: TRBJ2-7
v_gene: TRBV27
abundance: -
d_gene: TRBD2
CDR3aa: CASSFGTSGSYEQYF
CDR3nt: TGTGCCAGCAGTTTCGGGACTAGCGGCTCCTACGAGCAGTACTTC

j_gene: TRBJ2-7
v_gene: TRBV19
abundance: few
d_gene: TRBD1
CDR3aa: CASRRDRGSHEQYF
CDR3nt: TGTGCCAGCCGCCGGGACAGGGGTTCCCACGAGCAGTACTTC

j_gene: TRBJ2-3
v_gene: TRBV11-2
abundance: -
d_gene: -
CDR3aa: CASSLVVTDTQYF
CDR3nt: TGTGCCAGCAGCTTAGTAGTCACAGATACGCAGTATTTT

j_gene: TRBJ2-3
v_gene: TRBV2
abundance: -
d_gene: -
CDR3aa: CASRAGITRGADTQYF
CDR3nt: TGTGCCAGCAGAGCCGGGATAACTCGTGGAGCAGATACGCAGTATTTT

j_gene: TRBJ2-1
v_gene: TRBV7-2
abundance: -
d_gene: -
CDR3aa: CASSFNNEQFF
CDR3nt: TGTGCCAGCAGCTTTAACAATGAGCAGTTCTTC

j_gene: TRBJ2-1
v_gene: TRBV5-4
abundance: -
d_gene: -
CDR3aa: CASSPRDRNEQFF
CDR3nt: TGTGCCAGCAGCCCCCGCGACAGGAATGAGCAGTTCTTC

j_gene: TRBJ2-3
v_gene: TRBV19
abundance: once
d_gene: -
CDR3aa: CASSSFPLASSTDTQYF
CDR3nt: TGTGCCAGTAGTTCCTTTCCCCTAGCGTCTAGCACAGATACGCAGTATTTT

j_gene: TRBJ2-1
v_gene: TRBV7-9
abundance: -
d_gene: TRBD2
CDR3aa: CASSLVRLALSYNEQFF
CDR3nt: TGTGCCAGCAGCTTAGTCCGACTAGCCCTATCCTACAATGAGCAGTTCTTC

j_gene: TRBJ2-1
v_gene: TRBV6-5
abundance: -
d_gene: TRBD2
CDR3aa: CASSYSFGGDNEQFF
CDR3nt: TGTGCCAGCAGTTACTCATTCGGGGGGGACAATGAGCAGTTCTTC

j_gene: TRBJ1-2
v_gene: TRBV6-5
abundance: -
d_gene: TRBD1
CDR3aa: CASSVGQGSNYGYTF
CDR3nt: TGTGCCAGCAGCGTTGGACAGGGATCTAACTATGGCTACACCTTC

j_gene: TRBJ2-7
v_gene: TRBV28
abundance: -
d_gene: TRBD1
CDR3aa: CASVDRVGVEQYF
CDR3nt: TGTGCCAGCGTGGACAGGGTCGGTGTTGAGCAGTACTTC

j_gene: TRBJ2-3
v_gene: TRBV20-1
abundance: once
d_gene: -
CDR3aa: CSASRLAYTDTQYF
CDR3nt: TGCAGTGCTAGTAGGCTAGCGTACACAGATACGCAGTATTTT

j_gene: TRBJ2-5
v_gene: TRBV29-1
abundance: -
d_gene: TRBD1
CDR3aa: CSVQTGGETQYF
CDR3nt: TGCAGCGTTCAGACAGGGGGAGAGACCCAGTACTTC

j_gene: TRBJ2-3
v_gene: TRBV4-1
abundance: -
d_gene: TRBD2
CDR3aa: CASSQDPGLAFAQYF
CDR3nt: TGCGCCAGCAGCCAAGATCCGGGACTAGCGTTCGCGCAGTATTTT